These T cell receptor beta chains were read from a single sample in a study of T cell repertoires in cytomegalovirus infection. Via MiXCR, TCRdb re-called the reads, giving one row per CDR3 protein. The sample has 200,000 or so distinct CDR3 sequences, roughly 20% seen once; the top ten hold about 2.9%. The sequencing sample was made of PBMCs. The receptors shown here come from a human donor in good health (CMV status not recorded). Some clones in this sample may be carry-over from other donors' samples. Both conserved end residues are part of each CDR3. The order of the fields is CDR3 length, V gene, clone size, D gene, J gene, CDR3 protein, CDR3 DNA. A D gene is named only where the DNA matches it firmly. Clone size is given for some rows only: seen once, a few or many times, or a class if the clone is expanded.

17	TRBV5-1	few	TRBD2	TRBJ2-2	CASSFIASGFNTGELFF	TGCGCCAGCAGCTTTATCGCTAGCGGGTTTAACACCGGGGAGCTGTTTTTT
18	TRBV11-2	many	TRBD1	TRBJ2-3	CASSLPSGTGLSTDTQYF	TGTGCCAGCAGCTTACCTTCCGGGACAGGCCTTAGCACAGATACGCAGTATTTT
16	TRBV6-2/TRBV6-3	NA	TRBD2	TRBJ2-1	CASSYSFRGEYNEQFF	TGTGCCAGCAGTTACTCGTTTCGGGGGGAGTACAATGAGCAGTTCTTC
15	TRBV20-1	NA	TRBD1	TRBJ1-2	CSAPFGQGRSYGYTF	TGCAGTGCCCCCTTCGGACAGGGAAGAAGCTATGGCTACACCTTC
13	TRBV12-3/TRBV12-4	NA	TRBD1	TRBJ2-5	CASRPTGRETQYF	TGTGCCAGCAGGCCGACAGGGCGAGAGACCCAGTACTTC
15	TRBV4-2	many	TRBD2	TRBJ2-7	CASSQDWTSTYEQYF	TGTGCCAGCAGCCAAGATTGGACTAGTACCTACGAGCAGTACTTC
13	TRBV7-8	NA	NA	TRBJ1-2	CASSLGRGHGYTF	TGTGCCAGCAGCTTAGGTCGGGGCCATGGCTACACCTTC
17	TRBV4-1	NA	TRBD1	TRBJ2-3	CASSQLATGKYTDTQYF	TGCGCCAGCAGCCAACTCGCGACAGGGAAGTACACAGATACGCAGTATTTT
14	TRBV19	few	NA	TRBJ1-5	CASSLAVSNQPQHF	TGTGCCAGTAGTCTCGCGGTTAGCAATCAGCCCCAGCATTTT
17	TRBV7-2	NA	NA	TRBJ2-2	CASSPPRSGVAFGELFF	TGTGCCAGCAGCCCCCCGCGGTCGGGAGTGGCGTTCGGGGAGCTGTTTTTT
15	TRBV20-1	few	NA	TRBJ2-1	CSAPSTEGSYNEQFF	TGCAGTGCCCCTTCCACGGAGGGCTCCTACAATGAGCAGTTCTTC
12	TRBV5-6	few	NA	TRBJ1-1	CASSRQDTEAFF	TGTGCCAGCAGCCGACAAGACACTGAAGCTTTCTTT
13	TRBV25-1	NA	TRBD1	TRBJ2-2	CATGQGGTGELFF	TGTGCCACGGGACAGGGTGGGACCGGGGAGCTGTTTTTT
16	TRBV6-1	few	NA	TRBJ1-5	CASSGLGEGSNQPQHF	TGTGCCAGCAGTGGGCTCGGTGAGGGTAGCAATCAGCCCCAGCATTTT
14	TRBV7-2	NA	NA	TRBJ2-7	CASSSAGGPYEQYF	TGTGCCAGCAGCTCAGCCGGCGGTCCCTACGAGCAGTACTTC
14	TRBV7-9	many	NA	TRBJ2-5	CASSLDLTLRTQYF	TGTGCCAGCAGCTTGGACCTAACGCTAAGGACCCAGTACTTC
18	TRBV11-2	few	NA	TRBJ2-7	CASSLYGTRGPGDYEQYF	TGTGCCAGCAGCTTATACGGAACTCGGGGGCCTGGAGACTACGAGCAGTACTTC
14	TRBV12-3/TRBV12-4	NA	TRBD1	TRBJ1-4	CASRTGSTNEKLFF	TGTGCCAGCAGGACAGGGTCAACTAATGAAAAACTGTTTTTT
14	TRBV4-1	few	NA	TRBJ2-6	CASSQLSGANVLTF	TGCGCCAGCAGCCAGCTCTCTGGGGCCAACGTCCTGACTTTC